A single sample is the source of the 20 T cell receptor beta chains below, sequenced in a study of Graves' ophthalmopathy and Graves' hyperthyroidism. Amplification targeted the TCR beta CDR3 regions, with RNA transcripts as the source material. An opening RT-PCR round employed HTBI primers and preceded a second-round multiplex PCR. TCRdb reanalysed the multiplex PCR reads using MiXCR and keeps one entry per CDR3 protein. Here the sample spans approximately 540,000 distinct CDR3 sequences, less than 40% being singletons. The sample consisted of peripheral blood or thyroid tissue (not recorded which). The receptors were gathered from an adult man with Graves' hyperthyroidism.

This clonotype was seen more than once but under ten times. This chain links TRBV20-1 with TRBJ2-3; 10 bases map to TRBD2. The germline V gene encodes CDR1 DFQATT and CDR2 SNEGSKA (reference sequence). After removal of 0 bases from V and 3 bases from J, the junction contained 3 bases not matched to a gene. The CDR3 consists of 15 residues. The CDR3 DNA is TGCAGTGCTAGAGATAGCGGGAGGACAACAGATACGCAGTATTTT. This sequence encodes CSARDSGRTTDTQYF.

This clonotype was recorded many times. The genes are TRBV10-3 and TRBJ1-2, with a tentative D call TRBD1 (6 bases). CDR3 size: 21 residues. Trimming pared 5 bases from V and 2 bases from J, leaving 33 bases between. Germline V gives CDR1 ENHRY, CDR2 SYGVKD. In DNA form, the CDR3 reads TGTGCCATCAGTCGACAGGACTCGCCAATTCCACTACTCGCCAAAAACTATGGCTACACCTTC. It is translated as CAISRQDSPIPLLAKNYGYTF.

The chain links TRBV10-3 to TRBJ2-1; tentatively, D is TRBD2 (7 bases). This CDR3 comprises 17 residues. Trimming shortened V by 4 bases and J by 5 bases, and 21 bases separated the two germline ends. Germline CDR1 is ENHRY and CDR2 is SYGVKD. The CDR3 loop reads CAISVRGGLPLHNEQFF. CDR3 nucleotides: TGTGCCATCAGTGTAAGGGGGGGTCTCCCCTTACACAATGAGCAGTTCTTC.

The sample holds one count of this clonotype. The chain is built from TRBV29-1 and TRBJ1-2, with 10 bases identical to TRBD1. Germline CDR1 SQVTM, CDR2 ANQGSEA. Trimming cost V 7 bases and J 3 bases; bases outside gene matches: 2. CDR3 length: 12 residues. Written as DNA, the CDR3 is TGCAGCGGCGGGACAGGGGACTATGGCTACACCTTC. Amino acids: CSGGTGDYGYTF.

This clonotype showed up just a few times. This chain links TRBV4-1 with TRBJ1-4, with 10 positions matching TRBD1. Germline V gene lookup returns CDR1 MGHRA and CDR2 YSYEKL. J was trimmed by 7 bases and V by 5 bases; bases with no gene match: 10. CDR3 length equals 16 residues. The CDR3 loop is CASSLSTGGVGEKLFF. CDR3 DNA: TGCGCCAGCAGCTTATCGACAGGGGGCGTGGGTGAAAAACTGTTTTTT.

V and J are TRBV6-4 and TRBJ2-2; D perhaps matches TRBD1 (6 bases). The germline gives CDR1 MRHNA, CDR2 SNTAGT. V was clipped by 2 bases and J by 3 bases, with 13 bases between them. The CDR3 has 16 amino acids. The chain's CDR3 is CASSDKGGDDTGELFF. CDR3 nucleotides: TGTGCCAGCAGTGACAAAGGGGGAGATGACACCGGGGAGCTGTTTTTT.

The CDR3 protein is CASSELSGNTGELFF. The CDR3 nucleotides are TGTGCCAGCAGTGAACTTAGCGGGAACACCGGGGAGCTGTTTTTT. The genes are TRBV6-1 and TRBJ2-2; D is possibly TRBD2 (6 bases). Trimming pared 2 bases from V and 1 base from J, leaving 8 bases between. The CDR3 spans 15 residues. CDR1 and CDR2 from the germline V gene are MNHNS and SASEGT.

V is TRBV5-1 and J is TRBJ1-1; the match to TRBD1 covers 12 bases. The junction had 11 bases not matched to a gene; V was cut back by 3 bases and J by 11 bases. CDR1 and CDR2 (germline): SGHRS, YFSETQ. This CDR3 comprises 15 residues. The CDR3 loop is CASSSKGTGGHWAFF. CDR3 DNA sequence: TGCGCCAGCAGCTCAAAAGGGACAGGGGGCCATTGGGCTTTCTTT.

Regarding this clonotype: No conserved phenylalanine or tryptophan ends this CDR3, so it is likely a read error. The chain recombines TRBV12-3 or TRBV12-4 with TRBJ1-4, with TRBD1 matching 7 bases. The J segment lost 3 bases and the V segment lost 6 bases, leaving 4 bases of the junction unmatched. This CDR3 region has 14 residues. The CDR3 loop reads CASSRGTANEKLFL. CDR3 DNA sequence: TGTGCCAGCAGCCGCGGGACAGCTAATGAAAAACTGTTTCTT.

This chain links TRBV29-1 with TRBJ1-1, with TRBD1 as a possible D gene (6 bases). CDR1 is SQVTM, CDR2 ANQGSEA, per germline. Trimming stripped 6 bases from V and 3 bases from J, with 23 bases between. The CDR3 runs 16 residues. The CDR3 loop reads CSVPKSGGGGYTEAFF. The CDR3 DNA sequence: TGCAGCGTCCCGAAGTCCGGGGGCGGTGGCTACACTGAAGCTTTCTTT.

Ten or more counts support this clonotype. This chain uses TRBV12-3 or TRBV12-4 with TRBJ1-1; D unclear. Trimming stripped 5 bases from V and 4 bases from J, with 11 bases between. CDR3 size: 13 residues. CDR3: CASSHGWGTEAFF. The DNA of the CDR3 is TGTGCCAGCAGTCACGGATGGGGCACTGAAGCTTTCTTT.

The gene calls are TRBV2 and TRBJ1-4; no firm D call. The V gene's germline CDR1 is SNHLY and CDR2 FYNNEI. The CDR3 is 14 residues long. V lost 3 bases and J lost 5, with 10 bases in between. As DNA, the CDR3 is TGTGCCAGCAGTGATTACAGTTACAATGAAAAACTGTTTTTT. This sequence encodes CASSDYSYNEKLFF.

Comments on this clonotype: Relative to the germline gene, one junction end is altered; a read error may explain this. CDR3 region: CNVDQGTDGQYF. For the CDR3, the DNA is TGCAACGTTGATCAGGGTACGGACGGGCAGTACTTC. The chain links TRBV29-1 to TRBJ2-7, with D possibly TRBD1 on 5 matching bases. The germline CDR1 and CDR2 sequences are SQVTM and ANQGSEA. This CDR3 comprises 12 residues.

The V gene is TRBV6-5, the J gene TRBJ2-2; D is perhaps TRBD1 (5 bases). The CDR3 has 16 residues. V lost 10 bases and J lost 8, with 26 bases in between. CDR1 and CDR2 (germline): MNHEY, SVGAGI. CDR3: CATTGLPLELRGELFF. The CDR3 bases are TGTGCCACCACAGGTTTACCCCTGGAACTCCGAGGGGAGCTGTTTTTT.

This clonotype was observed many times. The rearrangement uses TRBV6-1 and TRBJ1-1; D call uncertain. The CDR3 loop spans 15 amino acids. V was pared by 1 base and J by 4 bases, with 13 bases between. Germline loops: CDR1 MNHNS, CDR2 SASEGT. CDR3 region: CASSEVGAGGTEAFF. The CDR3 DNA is TGTGCCAGCAGTGAAGTAGGCGCAGGAGGCACTGAAGCTTTCTTT.

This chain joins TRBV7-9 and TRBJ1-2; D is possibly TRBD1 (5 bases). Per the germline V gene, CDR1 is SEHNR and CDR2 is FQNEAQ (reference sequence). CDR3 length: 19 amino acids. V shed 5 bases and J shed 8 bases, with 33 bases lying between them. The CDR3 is CASSQRLAGNILPGDGYTF. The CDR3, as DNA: TGTGCCAGCAGCCAAAGACTAGCGGGAAACATCCTCCCGGGGGACGGCTACACCTTC. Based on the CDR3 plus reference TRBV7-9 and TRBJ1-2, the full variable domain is DTGVSQNPRHKITKRGQNVTFRCDPISEHNRLYWYRQTLGQGPEFLTYFQNEAQLEKSRLLSDRFSAERPKGSFSTLEIQRTEQGDSAMYLCASSQRLAGNILPGDGYTFGSGTRLTVV.

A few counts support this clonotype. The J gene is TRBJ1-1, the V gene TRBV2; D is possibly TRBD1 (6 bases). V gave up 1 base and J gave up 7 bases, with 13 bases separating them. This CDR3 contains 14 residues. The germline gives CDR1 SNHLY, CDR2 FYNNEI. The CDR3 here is CASSEGSGHLEAFF. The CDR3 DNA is TGTGCCAGCAGTGAAGGGTCGGGACACCTTGAAGCTTTCTTT.

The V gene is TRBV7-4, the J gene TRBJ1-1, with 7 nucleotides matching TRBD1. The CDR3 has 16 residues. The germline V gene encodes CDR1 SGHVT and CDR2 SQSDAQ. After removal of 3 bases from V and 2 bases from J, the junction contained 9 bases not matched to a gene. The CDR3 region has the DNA TGTGCCAGCAGCTTTGACAGGGCCCAGTTTAACACTGAAGCTTTCTTT. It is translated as CASSFDRAQFNTEAFF.

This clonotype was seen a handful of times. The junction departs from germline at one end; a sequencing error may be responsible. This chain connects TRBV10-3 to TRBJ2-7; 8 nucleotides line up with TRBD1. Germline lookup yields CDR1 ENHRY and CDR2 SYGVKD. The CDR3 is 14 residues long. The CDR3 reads CAIRRQGLMYEQYF. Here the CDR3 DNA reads TGTGCCATCAGGAGACAGGGGCTTATGTACGAGCAGTACTTT.

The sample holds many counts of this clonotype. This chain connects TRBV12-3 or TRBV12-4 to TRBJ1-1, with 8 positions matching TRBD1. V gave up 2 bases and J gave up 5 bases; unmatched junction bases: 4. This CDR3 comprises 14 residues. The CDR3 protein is CASSLTGGETEAFF. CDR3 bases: TGTGCCAGCAGTTTAACAGGGGGTGAAACTGAAGCTTTCTTT.